This T cell receptor beta chain comes out of a study of cytomegalovirus exposure and HLA in healthy donors. Findings and limits, study-wide: In an earlier analysis, productive rearrangement rates for most beta V segments clustered near 87% or 30%. With high specificity and sensitivity, the classifier reportedly diagnosed cytomegalovirus status.

Trimming took off 3 bases at V and 3 bases at J, with 15 bases between the two ends. CDR3 size: 15 residues. Germline lookup yields CDR1 MGHDK and CDR2 SYGVNS. This clone occurred once. Its antigen is not identified. The primer mix had 60 Vbeta and 13 Jbeta primers. In the source study's methods: In a later analysis, 8.5 million to 14 million of about 80 million unique beta chains occurred in at least two donors. Assay: immunoSEQ multiplex PCR; the TCRdb copy retains only in-frame clones and omits some. V and J calls and clone size come straight from that table; D and trimming were deduced from the DNA. Counted here are about 100,000 clones, roughly three quarters occurring once; the ten biggest clones make up under 2%. These donors counted as nominally healthy when sampled, but unrecorded immune exposures were likely.

The chain carries TRBV25-1 and TRBJ2-7, with D tentatively TRBD1 (6 bases). Source material: PBMCs. This clonotype was obtained from a woman in her thirties or forties in good health and CMV-seronegative. CDR3 protein: CASSDDSTGNYEQYF. CDR3 nucleotide sequence: TGTGCCAGCAGTGACGATTCCACAGGGAACTACGAGCAGTACTTC.